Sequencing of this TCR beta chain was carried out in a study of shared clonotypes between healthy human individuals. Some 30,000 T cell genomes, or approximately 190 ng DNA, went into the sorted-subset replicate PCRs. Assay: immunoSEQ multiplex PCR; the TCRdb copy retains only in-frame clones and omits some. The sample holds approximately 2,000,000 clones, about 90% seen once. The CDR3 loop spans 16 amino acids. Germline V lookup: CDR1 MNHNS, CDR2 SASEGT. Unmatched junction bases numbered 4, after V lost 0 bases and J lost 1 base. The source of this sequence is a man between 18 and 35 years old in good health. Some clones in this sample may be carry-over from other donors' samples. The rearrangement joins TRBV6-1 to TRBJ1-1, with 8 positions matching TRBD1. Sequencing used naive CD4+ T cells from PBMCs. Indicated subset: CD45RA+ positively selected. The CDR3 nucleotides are TGTGCCAGCAGTGAAGCGCGGACAGGGAGGAACACTGAAGCTTTCTTT. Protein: CASSEARTGRNTEAFF.